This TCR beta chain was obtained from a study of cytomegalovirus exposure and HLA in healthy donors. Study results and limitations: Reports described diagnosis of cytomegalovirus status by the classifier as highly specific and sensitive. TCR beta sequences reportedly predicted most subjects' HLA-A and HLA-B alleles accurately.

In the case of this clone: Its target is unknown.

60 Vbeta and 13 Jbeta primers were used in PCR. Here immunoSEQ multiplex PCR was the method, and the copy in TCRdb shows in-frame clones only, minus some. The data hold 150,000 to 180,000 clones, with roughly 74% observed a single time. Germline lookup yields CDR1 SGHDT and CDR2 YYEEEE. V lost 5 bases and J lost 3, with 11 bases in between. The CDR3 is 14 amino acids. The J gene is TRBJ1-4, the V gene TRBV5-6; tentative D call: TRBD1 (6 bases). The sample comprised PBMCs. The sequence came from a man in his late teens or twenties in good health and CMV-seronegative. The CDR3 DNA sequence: TGTGCCAGCAGTTCCGGACAGCCTAATGAAAAACTGTTTTTT. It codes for CASSSGQPNEKLFF.